This TCR beta chain was captured in a study of T cell repertoires in cytomegalovirus infection. Study at large: Peptides in the study included HLA-C-restricted and HLA-B-restricted CMV epitopes. Matching HLA type and CMV infection were both indicated by public TCR beta signatures.

This clonotype turned up a few times. Its antigen remains unidentified. One entry per CDR3 protein, called by TCRdb with MiXCR from the reads. This sample has 450,000 to 600,000 distinct CDR3 sequences, with roughly 42% found just once. The V gene's germline CDR1 is MNHEY and CDR2 SVGEGT. The CDR3 consists of 14 residues. Trimming pared 8 bases from V and 9 bases from J, leaving 20 bases between. The study, taken as a whole, reports: People with CMV and the relevant HLA were identified by cumulative public TCR beta family frequency. HLA-C-restricted CMV-specific TCR beta clonotypes prevailed in the ex vivo response.

The sequences come from cultured PBMCs, collected from culture after CMV antigen stimulation. This receptor was obtained from a human donor in good health (CMV status not recorded). Some clones in this sample may be carry-over from other donors' samples. The rearrangement uses TRBV6-2 or TRBV6-3 and TRBJ2-1; maybe TRBD1 (6 bases). CDR3 DNA sequence: TGTGCCAGCGAGAGGCCCCGGGACAAGGCTGAGCAGTTCTTC. Its protein product is CASERPRDKAEQFF.